One sample yielded the 3 T cell receptor beta chains listed below, sequenced in a study of tumor-infiltrating lymphocytes in primary liver carcinoma. Starting material of about 0.45 ug total RNA yielded TCR beta cDNA via a constant-region primer. Generation of the TCR beta libraries relied on three nested multiplex PCR rounds using slightly modified ARM-PCR. Running about 11 cycles apiece, the first two PCR rounds relied on TRBV1-TRBV30 forward primers together with a C-beta reverse primer. TCRdb used MiXCR to reprocess the multiplex PCR reads, holding one entry per CDR3 protein. In the table there are 300,000 to 350,000 distinct CDR3 sequences, 65% of which are singletons. Unsorted whole blood yielded blood RNA, and germline DNA was extracted as well. Sequenced input: peripheral blood. These receptors were taken from a man aged 35 to 55 with primary liver carcinoma and hepatitis B virus infection.

Worth noting for this clonotype: This could be a read error, since a much larger clone is one nucleotide away. V usage is TRBV12-3 or TRBV12-4 and J usage is TRBJ2-4; possible D gene TRBD2, 6 bases. The germline V and J ends were trimmed by 8 bases and 0 bases, with 11 bases remaining between them. The CDR3 totals 14 residues. The CDR3 nucleotides read TGTGCCAGCGCCCATAGCGGAGCCAAAAACATTCAGTACTTC. Translating it yields CASAHSGAKNIQYF.

The sample holds many counts of this clonotype. This chain joins TRBV6-6 and TRBJ1-4, with D perhaps TRBD1 (5 bases). The germline CDR1 and CDR2 sequences are MNHNY and SVGAGI (reference sequence). This CDR3 is built from 15 residues. Trimming took off 1 base at V and 3 bases at J, with 9 bases between the two ends. CDR3 in amino acids: CASSYLGRANEKLFF. The CDR3 bases are TGTGCCAGCAGTTACTTGGGCAGGGCTAATGAAAAACTGTTTTTT.

This clonotype was observed a single time. The chain employs TRBV2 and TRBJ1-6; TRBD1 matches at 9 bases. The ends lost 6 bases at V and 10 bases at J; junction bases unmatched: 13. The CDR3 runs 16 residues. CDR1 and CDR2 (germline): SNHLY, FYNNEI. CDR3 region: CASSPGQGGSESPLHF. In DNA, the CDR3 is TGTGCCAGCAGCCCGGGACAGGGAGGGTCTGAATCACCCCTCCACTTT.